These 20 T cell receptor beta chains share one sample of origin, sequenced in a study of Ad26.COV2.S vaccination and SARS-CoV-2 variants. Using immunoSEQ multiplex PCR, the repertoire was profiled, and TCRdb retains in-frame clones only, with some absent. The sample carries over 400,000 clones, about nine tenths recorded once. The treatment is: 15 to 20 received Ad26.COV2.S at low or high dose, single or two shots; 5 received placebo; per-sample allocation not given. The samples were gathered on day 63 after the first injection of vaccine or placebo. Sequences were derived from peripheral blood, sampled in a trial of Ad26.COV2.S vaccine versus placebo. These receptor sequences come from a person aged 18-65 years who received the Ad26.COV2.S COVID-19 vaccine or a placebo.

The chain combines TRBV29-1 with TRBJ2-5; D is ambiguous. Germline assignment: CDR1 SQVTM and CDR2 ANQGSEA. The CDR3 contains 13 residues. Trimming took 8 bases from V and 2 from J, leaving 15 bases between them. CDR3 in DNA: TGCAGCACAAAACCTCAGAAGCAAGAGACCCAGTACTTC. Amino acid sequence: CSTKPQKQETQYF.

The chain links TRBV4-3 to TRBJ1-1; D is perhaps TRBD1 (5 bases). The CDR3 covers 16 residues. Per germline, CDR1 LGHNA and CDR2 YSLEER. V was cut by 4 bases and J by 3 bases, with 18 bases left in between. This CDR3 reads CASSPSRGIEYTEAFF. The CDR3 bases are TGCGCCAGCAGCCCCTCTCGGGGGATTGAATACACTGAAGCTTTCTTT.

The genes are TRBV19 and TRBJ1-4; D is undetermined. The V end lost 10 bases, the J end lost 0 bases, and 15 bases lay between the germline ends. The CDR3 runs to 15 residues. CDR1 and CDR2 from the germline V gene are LNHDA and SQIVND (reference sequence). The DNA of the CDR3 is TGTGCCACCTCGCATGGAGTTGCAACTAATGAAAAACTGTTTTTT. It specifies CATSHGVATNEKLFF.

This clone was detected once. V and J are TRBV7-8 and TRBJ1-2, with TRBD1 identical over 7 bases. Germline trimming cut 2 bases from V and 4 bases from J; bases unmatched to any gene: 4. CDR3 length: 14 amino acids. Germline CDR1 and CDR2: SGHVS and FQNEAQ. CDR3 sequence reads: CASSLYGTAYGYTF. CDR3 nucleotides: TGTGCCAGCAGCTTATACGGGACAGCCTATGGCTACACCTTC.

The V call is TRBV11-2, the J call TRBJ2-7; D call uncertain. The germline CDR1 and CDR2 sequences are SGHAT and FQNNGV. Trimming removed 1 base from V and 7 bases from J, with 20 bases in between. The CDR3 spans 16 residues. CDR3 region: CASSLVPSVISEEQYF. DNA of the CDR3: TGTGCCAGCAGCTTAGTTCCAAGTGTCATATCTGAGGAGCAGTACTTC.

This clone was picked up one time. V and J are TRBV5-6 and TRBJ2-5; D could derive from TRBD1 or TRBD2 (5 bases each). Trimming took off 0 bases at V and 1 base at J, with 13 bases between the two ends. Germline V gene data show CDR1 as SGHDT and CDR2 as YYEEEE. This CDR3 is 16 amino acids long. DNA for the CDR3: TGTGCCAGCAGCTTGGAGAGGGGACCCCTCCAAGAGACCCAGTACTTC. Translating gives CASSLERGPLQETQYF.

This clone was detected only once. The rearrangement uses TRBV18 and TRBJ1-4, with 7 bases lining up with TRBD1. CDR1 KGHSH and CDR2 LQKENI come from the germline V gene. The CDR3 consists of 16 residues. V gave up 3 bases and J gave up 8 bases; unmatched junction bases: 12. The CDR3 loop is CASSPITGAPTEKLFF. CDR3 sequence (DNA): TGTGCCAGCTCACCCATTACAGGGGCCCCTACCGAAAAACTGTTTTTT.

The V call is TRBV18, the J call TRBJ1-1; 9 nucleotides line up with TRBD1. This CDR3 contains 14 residues. V was pared by 1 base and J by 4 bases, with 1 base of the junction left unmatched. Germline V gives CDR1 KGHSH, CDR2 LQKENI. CDR3 protein: CASSPQDRGTEAFF. CDR3 coding DNA: TGTGCCAGCTCACCACAGGACAGGGGCACTGAAGCTTTCTTT.

The rearrangement links TRBV6-1 to TRBJ1-5; 10 bases agree with TRBD1. J was trimmed by 7 bases and V by 4 bases; bases with no gene match: 10. Germline CDR1 is MNHNS and CDR2 is SASEGT. This CDR3 spans 16 amino acids. In nucleotides, the CDR3 is TGTGCCAGCAGTGCCCCGGGACAGGGGTCGAAACAGCCCCAGCATTTT. Protein: CASSAPGQGSKQPQHF.

This clone was observed once. V usage is TRBV5-6 and J usage is TRBJ1-1; weak D call: TRBD1 (5 bases). The CDR3 sequence is 15 residues long. The V gene lost 2 bases and the J gene lost 3 bases, with 14 bases spanning the gap. Germline loops: CDR1 SGHDT, CDR2 YYEEEE. CDR3 residues: CASSFGARVDTEAFF. In DNA, the CDR3 is TGTGCCAGCAGCTTTGGGGCCCGTGTGGACACTGAAGCTTTCTTT. Full variable domain (rest looked up from reference TRBV5-6 and TRBJ1-1): DAGVTQSPTHLIKTRGQQVTLRCSPKSGHDTVSWYQQALGQGPQFIFQYYEEEERQRGNFPDRFSGHQFPNYSSELNVNALLLGDSALYLCASSFGARVDTEAFFGQGTRLTVV.

The chain links TRBV7-9 to TRBJ2-1, with D uncertain. Trimming pared 2 bases from V and 10 bases from J, leaving 6 bases between. The CDR3 runs 11 residues. Germline CDR1 SEHNR, CDR2 FQNEAQ (reference sequence). CDR3 protein: CASSLIGEQFF. In nucleotides, the CDR3 is TGTGCCAGCAGCTTAATAGGGGAGCAGTTCTTC.

The CDR3 spells CASSQEERPDTEAFF. The CDR3 region has the DNA TGCGCCAGCAGCCAAGAAGAACGTCCGGACACTGAAGCTTTCTTT. V gene TRBV4-1 combines with J gene TRBJ1-1, with D unclear. The germline CDR1 and CDR2 sequences are MGHRA and YSYEKL. With 0 bases removed from V and 3 bases from J, the gap between germline ends came to 11 bases. The CDR3 spans 15 residues.

The gene calls are TRBV9 and TRBJ2-5, with 8 bases lining up with TRBD2. Unmatched junction bases numbered 14, after V lost 4 bases and J lost 3 bases. The CDR3 is 17 residues long. Germline CDR1 reads SGDLS; CDR2 reads YYNGEE. The CDR3 sequence: CASSTNPAGATKETQYF. Here the CDR3 DNA reads TGTGCCAGCAGCACAAACCCAGCGGGGGCTACTAAAGAGACCCAGTACTTC.

This clone was detected only once. J is TRBJ2-7 and V is TRBV30; TRBD1 matches 7 bases. Germline V gene sequence: CDR1 GTSNPN, CDR2 SVGIG (reference sequence). The CDR3 contains 13 residues. Trimming at V came to 2 bases and at J to 2 bases, leaving 3 bases not matched to a gene. The CDR3 protein is CAWSTQGAYEQYF. Written as DNA, the CDR3 is TGTGCCTGGAGTACCCAGGGGGCCTACGAGCAGTACTTC.

CDR3 amino acids: CASSFDRANSPLHF. CDR3 in DNA: TGTGCCAGCAGTTTTGACAGGGCCAATTCACCCCTCCACTTT. The chain links TRBV27 to TRBJ1-6, with 7 bases that match TRBD1. With V trimmed by 3 bases and J by 7 bases, 3 bases remained unmatched. The germline CDR1 and CDR2 sequences are MNHEY and SMNVEV (reference sequence). This CDR3 is built from 14 residues.

The chain has TRBV11-2 and TRBJ2-7; the match to TRBD1 covers 8 bases. Germline V gives CDR1 SGHAT, CDR2 FQNNGV. Losses at the gene ends were 0 bases for V and 3 bases for J; bases not matched to a gene: 1. The CDR3 sequence is 14 residues long. The CDR3 protein is CASSLEQGGYEQYF. As DNA, the CDR3 is TGTGCCAGCAGCTTAGAACAGGGGGGCTACGAGCAGTACTTC.

The rearrangement uses TRBV7-9 and TRBJ2-2; D is undetermined. Deletions cut 1 base from V and 7 bases from J, with 10 bases between. CDR3 length: 14 residues. The germline gives CDR1 SEHNR, CDR2 FQNEAQ (reference sequence). CDR3 region: CASSLGITGGELFF. CDR3 coding DNA: TGTGCCAGCAGCTTAGGAATCACCGGCGGGGAGCTGTTTTTT.

The chain recombines TRBV4-3 with TRBJ1-4; D not certain. The CDR3 runs to 15 residues. Trimming shortened V by 0 bases and J by 4 bases, and 9 bases separated the two germline ends. Germline V gene data show CDR1 as LGHNA and CDR2 as YSLEER. CDR3 bases: TGCGCCAGCAGCCAAGATCAGTTCAGTAATGAAAAACTGTTTTTT. Translated, it gives CASSQDQFSNEKLFF.

The rearrangement joins TRBV30 to TRBJ2-1; D unresolved. Deletions cut 3 bases from V and 5 bases from J, with 11 bases between. This CDR3 has 13 amino acids. Germline loops: CDR1 GTSNPN, CDR2 SVGIG (reference sequence). The CDR3 is CAWRISSHNEQFF. CDR3 nucleotide sequence: TGTGCCTGGAGGATTAGTTCCCACAATGAGCAGTTCTTC.

The rearrangement joins TRBV24-1 to TRBJ2-5; D might be TRBD1 (5 bases). The V end lost 3 bases, the J end lost 3 bases, and 7 bases lay between the germline ends. CDR3 size: 13 residues. Germline loops: CDR1 KGHDR, CDR2 SFDVKD. CDR3 DNA sequence: TGTGCCACCAGTGATCGACAGAAAGAGACCCAGTACTTC. Encoded protein: CATSDRQKETQYF.